This T cell receptor (beta chain) was sequenced during a study of T cell responses to AZD1222 COVID-19 vaccine. Whole-study findings and limits: Donors, mostly white British, included more females; clonal diversity was possibly underestimated. The study identified only five to seven AZD1222 recipients as seropositive at baseline. Reportedly, nearly half the spike-specific TCRs target unmutated variant regions.

Germline CDR1 LGHDT, CDR2 YNNKEL (reference sequence). V lost 0 bases to trimming and J lost 8 bases, with 7 bases between them. This CDR3 is 12 amino acids long. Assay used: immunoSEQ multiplex PCR; TCRdb lists only in-frame clones, some missing. The sample consists of about 140,000 clones, around 92% of them appearing once. About this clone itself: The antigen is unknown. Additional DNA sequences in this sample encode the identical CDR3.

Material: peripheral blood, obtained after recovery from COVID-19. The TCR was taken from an adult who had recovered from COVID-19. The V call is TRBV3-1 (or the pseudogene TRBV3-2), the J call TRBJ1-2; D is undetermined. The CDR3 sequence is CASSQDLRGYTF. The CDR3 nucleotides read TGTGCCAGCAGCCAAGATCTGCGGGGCTACACCTTC.